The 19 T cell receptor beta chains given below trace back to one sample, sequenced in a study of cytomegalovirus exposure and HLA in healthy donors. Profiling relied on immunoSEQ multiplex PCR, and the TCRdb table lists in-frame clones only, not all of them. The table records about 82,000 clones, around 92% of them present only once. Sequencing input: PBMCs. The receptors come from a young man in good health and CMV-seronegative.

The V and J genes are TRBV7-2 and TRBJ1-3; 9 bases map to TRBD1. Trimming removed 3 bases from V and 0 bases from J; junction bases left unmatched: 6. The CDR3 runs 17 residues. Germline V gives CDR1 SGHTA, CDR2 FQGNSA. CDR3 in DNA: TGTGCCAGCAGCTTGGGGACAGGGACCTACTCTGGAAACACCATATATTTT. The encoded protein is CASSLGTGTYSGNTIYF.

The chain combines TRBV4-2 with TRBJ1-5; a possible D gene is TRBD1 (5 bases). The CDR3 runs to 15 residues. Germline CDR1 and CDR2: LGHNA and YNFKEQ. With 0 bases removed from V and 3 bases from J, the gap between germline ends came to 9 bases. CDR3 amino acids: CASSQDRQPNQPQHF. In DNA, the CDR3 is TGTGCCAGCAGCCAAGATAGACAGCCCAATCAGCCCCAGCATTTT.

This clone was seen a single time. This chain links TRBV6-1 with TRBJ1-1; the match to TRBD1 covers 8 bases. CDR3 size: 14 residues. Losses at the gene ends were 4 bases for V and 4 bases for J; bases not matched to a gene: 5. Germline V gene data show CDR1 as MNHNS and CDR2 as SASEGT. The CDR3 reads CASSGGQEGTEAFF. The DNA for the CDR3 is TGTGCCAGCAGTGGGGGACAGGAGGGCACTGAAGCTTTCTTT.

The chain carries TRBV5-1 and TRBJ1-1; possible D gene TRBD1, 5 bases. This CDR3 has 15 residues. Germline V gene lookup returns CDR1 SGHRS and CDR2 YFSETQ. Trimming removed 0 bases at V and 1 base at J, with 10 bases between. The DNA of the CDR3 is TGCGCCAGCAGCTTGGAAGGGGCGACGAACACTGAAGCTTTCTTT. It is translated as CASSLEGATNTEAFF.

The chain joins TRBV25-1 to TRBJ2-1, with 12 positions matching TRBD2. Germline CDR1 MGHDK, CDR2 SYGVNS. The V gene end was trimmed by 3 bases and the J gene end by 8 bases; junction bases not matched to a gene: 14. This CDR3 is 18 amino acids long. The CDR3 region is CASSESTTTSGRSYEQFF. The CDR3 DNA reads TGTGCCAGCAGTGAGTCGACAACGACTAGCGGGAGATCATATGAGCAGTTCTTC.

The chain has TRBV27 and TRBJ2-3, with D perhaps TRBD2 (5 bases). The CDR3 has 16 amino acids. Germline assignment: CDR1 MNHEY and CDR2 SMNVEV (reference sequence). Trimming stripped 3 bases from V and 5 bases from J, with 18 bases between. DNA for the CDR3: TGTGCCAGCAGTTTTTCTGGGGAGAGGGCCGGAGATACGCAGTATTTT. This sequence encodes CASSFSGERAGDTQYF.

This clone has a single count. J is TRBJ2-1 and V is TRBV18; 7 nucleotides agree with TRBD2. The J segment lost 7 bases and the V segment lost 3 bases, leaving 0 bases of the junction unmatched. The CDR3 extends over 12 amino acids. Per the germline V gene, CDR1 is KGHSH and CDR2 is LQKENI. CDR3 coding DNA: TGTGCCAGCTCACCGGGGGGGAATGAGCAGTTCTTC. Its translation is CASSPGGNEQFF.

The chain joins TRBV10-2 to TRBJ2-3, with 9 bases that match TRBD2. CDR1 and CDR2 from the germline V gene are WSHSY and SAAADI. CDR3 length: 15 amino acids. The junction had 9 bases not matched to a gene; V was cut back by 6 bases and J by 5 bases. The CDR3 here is CASRPGTSIRDTQYF. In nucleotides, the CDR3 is TGCGCCAGCAGACCCGGGACTAGCATTAGAGATACGCAGTATTTT.

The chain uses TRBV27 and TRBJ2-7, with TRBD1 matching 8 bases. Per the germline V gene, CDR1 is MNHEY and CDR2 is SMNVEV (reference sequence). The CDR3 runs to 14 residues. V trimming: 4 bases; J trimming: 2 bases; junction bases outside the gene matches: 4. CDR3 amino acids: CASSSQQGAYEQYF. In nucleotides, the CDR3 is TGTGCCAGCAGTTCGCAACAGGGGGCCTACGAGCAGTACTTC.

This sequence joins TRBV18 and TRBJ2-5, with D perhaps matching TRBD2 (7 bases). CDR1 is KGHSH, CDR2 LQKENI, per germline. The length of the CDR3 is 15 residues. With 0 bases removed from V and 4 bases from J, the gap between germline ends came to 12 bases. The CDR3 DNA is TGTGCCAGCTCACCACCCGGAGGGGGGGCAGAGACCCAGTACTTC. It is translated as CASSPPGGGAETQYF.

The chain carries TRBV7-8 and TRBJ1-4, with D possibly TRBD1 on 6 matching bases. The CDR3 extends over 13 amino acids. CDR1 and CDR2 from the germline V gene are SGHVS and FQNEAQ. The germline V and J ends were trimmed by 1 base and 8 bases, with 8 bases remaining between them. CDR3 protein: CASSLDREEKLFF. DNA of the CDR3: TGTGCCAGCAGCTTAGACAGGGAGGAAAAACTGTTTTTT.

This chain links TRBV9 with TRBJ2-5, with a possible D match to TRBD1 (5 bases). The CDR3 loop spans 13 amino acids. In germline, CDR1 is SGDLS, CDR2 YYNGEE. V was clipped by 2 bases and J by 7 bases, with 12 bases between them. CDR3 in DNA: TGTGCCAGCAGCGTTGTAGGGGTGCCGACCCAGTACTTC. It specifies CASSVVGVPTQYF.

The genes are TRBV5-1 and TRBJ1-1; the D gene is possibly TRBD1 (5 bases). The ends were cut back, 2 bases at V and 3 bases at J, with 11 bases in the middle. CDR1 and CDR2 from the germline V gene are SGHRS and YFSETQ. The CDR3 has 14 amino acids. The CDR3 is CASSLLDIHTEAFF. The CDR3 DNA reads TGCGCCAGCAGCTTATTGGACATTCACACTGAAGCTTTCTTT.

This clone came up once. The CDR3 reads CASSAAVIGGRELFF. As DNA, the CDR3 is TGTGCCAGCAGCGCGGCGGTAATAGGAGGGAGGGAGCTGTTTTTT. The rearrangement uses TRBV7-9 and TRBJ2-2; a possible D gene is TRBD2 (6 bases). Per germline, CDR1 SEHNR and CDR2 FQNEAQ (reference sequence). V was cut by 5 bases and J by 9 bases, with 19 bases left in between. CDR3 length: 15 amino acids.

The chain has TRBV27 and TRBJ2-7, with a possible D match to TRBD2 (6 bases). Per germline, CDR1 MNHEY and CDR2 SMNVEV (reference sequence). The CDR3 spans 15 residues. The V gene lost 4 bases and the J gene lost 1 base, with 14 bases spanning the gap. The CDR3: CASSSPGVGSYEQYF. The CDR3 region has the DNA TGTGCCAGCAGTTCCCCGGGGGTGGGGTCCTACGAGCAGTACTTC.

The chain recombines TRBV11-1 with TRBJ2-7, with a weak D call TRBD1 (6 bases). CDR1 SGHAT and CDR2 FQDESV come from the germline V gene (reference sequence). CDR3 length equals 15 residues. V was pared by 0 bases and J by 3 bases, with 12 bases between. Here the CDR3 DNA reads TGTGCCAGCAGCTTAGCGTCAGGGGACAACTACGAGCAGTACTTC. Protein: CASSLASGDNYEQYF.

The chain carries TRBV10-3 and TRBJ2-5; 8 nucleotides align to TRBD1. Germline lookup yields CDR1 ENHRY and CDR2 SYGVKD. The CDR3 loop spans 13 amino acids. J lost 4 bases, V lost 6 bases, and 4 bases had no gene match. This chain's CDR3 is CAIRGTGGETQYF. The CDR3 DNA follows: TGTGCCATCAGGGGGACAGGAGGAGAGACCCAGTACTTC.

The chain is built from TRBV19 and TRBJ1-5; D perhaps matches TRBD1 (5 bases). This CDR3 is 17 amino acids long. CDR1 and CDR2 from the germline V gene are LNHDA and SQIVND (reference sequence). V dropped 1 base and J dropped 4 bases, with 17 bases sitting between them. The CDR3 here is CASSIGPGGGANQPQHF. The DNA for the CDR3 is TGTGCCAGTAGTATAGGGCCCGGGGGAGGGGCGAATCAGCCCCAGCATTTT.

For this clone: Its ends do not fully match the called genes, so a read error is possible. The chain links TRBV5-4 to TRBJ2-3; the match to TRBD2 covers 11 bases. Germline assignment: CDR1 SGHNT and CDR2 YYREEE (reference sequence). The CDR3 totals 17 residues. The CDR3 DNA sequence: TGTGCCAGCAGCTTGTCCGCGGGCCTAGCGGGGGGTCCCTTAGTGTTTTTT. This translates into CASSLSAGLAGGPLVFF.